Presented here are 21 T cell receptor beta chains from one specimen sequenced in a study of blood T cell repertoires in COVID-19. TCRdb's copy holds only in-frame clones and misses some; the assay was immunoSEQ multiplex PCR. The sample carries some 200,000 clones, under 85% recorded once. Sequencing was done on a sample of peripheral blood. The receptors derive from a woman older than 75 with acute or convalescent COVID-19.

The J gene is TRBJ2-7, the V gene TRBV3-1 (or the pseudogene TRBV3-2); no clear D. The CDR3 extends over 13 amino acids. V lost 0 bases and J lost 3, with 6 bases in between. From germline, CDR1 is LGHDT and CDR2 YNNKEL (reference sequence). CDR3 amino acids: CASSQDTVYEQYF. The CDR3 nucleotides are TGTGCCAGCAGCCAAGACACGGTCTACGAGCAGTACTTC.

The chain carries TRBV5-1 and TRBJ1-1; D uncertain. CDR3 length equals 16 residues. V dropped 4 bases and J dropped 0 bases, with 16 bases sitting between them. CDR1 and CDR2 from the germline V gene are SGHRS and YFSETQ. CDR3 protein: CASSANEWRVNTEAFF. For the CDR3, the DNA is TGCGCCAGCAGCGCCAACGAATGGAGAGTGAACACTGAAGCTTTCTTT.

V is TRBV7-3 and J is TRBJ2-7; D possibly corresponds to TRBD2 (5 bases). Trimming cost V 2 bases and J 4 bases, with 15 bases left between them. The CDR3 is 15 amino acids. Germline V CDR1 and CDR2: SGHTA, FQGTGA. In DNA form, the CDR3 reads TGTGCCAGCAGCTTAGAGGGCGGACCACCTTACGAGCAGTACTTC. This encodes CASSLEGGPPYEQYF.

The V call is TRBV19, the J call TRBJ2-7; 8 nucleotides align to TRBD2. Germline values: CDR1 LNHDA, CDR2 SQIVND (reference sequence). Unmatched junction bases numbered 7, after V lost 3 bases and J lost 3 bases. CDR3 length: 15 residues. DNA for the CDR3: TGTGCCAGTAGTATGAAGGGAAGCGGGGGCTACGAGCAGTACTTC. The encoded protein is CASSMKGSGGYEQYF.

V is TRBV2 and J is TRBJ1-5; maybe TRBD1 (5 bases). The germline CDR1 and CDR2 sequences are SNHLY and FYNNEI. The CDR3 runs 14 residues. V lost 6 bases and J 3 bases, leaving 12 bases between the germline ends. For the CDR3, the DNA is TGTGCCAGCAGCCAGGGATGGGACAATCAGCCCCAGCATTTT. As protein: CASSQGWDNQPQHF.

The genes are TRBV2 and TRBJ2-5; 10 bases map to TRBD2. V shed 6 bases, J shed 5 bases, and the junction held 9 bases outside the gene matches. CDR1 is SNHLY and CDR2 is FYNNEI in the germline V gene. This CDR3 is 15 amino acids long. CDR3 coding DNA: TGTGCCAGCAGCGGCGGGACTAGCGTCAGGGAGACCCAGTACTTC. Protein: CASSGGTSVRETQYF.

This clone was found a few times. The chain's CDR3 is CAWSIGGSGNQPQHF. CDR3 sequence (DNA): TGTGCCTGGAGTATAGGCGGGTCTGGCAATCAGCCCCAGCATTTT. The chain uses TRBV30 and TRBJ1-5, with D unclear. The CDR3 has 15 residues. Trimming took off 2 bases at V and 2 bases at J, with 13 bases between the two ends. Looked up from germline, CDR1 is GTSNPN and CDR2 is SVGIG (reference sequence).

The genes are TRBV5-1 and TRBJ1-3; D might be TRBD1 (5 bases). V shed 0 bases and J shed 4 bases, with 17 bases lying between them. Germline V lookup: CDR1 SGHRS, CDR2 YFSETQ. The CDR3 has 17 amino acids. The CDR3 region has the DNA TGCGCCAGCAGCTTGGAGCCCAGGGCGGATCTAGGAAACACCATATATTTT. The encoded protein is CASSLEPRADLGNTIYF. The whole variable domain, filled in from reference TRBV5-1 and TRBJ1-3, reads KAGVTQTPRYLIKTRGQQVTLSCSPISGHRSVSWYQQTPGQGLQFLFEYFSETQRNKGNFPGRFSGRQFSNSRSEMNVSTLELGDSALYLCASSLEPRADLGNTIYFGEGSWLTVV.

V is TRBV27 and J is TRBJ1-6; possible D gene TRBD1, 5 bases. Germline CDR1 and CDR2: MNHEY and SMNVEV (reference sequence). V lost 2 bases and J 6 bases, leaving 8 bases between the germline ends. The CDR3 length is 14 residues. CDR3 protein: CASSLKQANSPLHF. The CDR3 nucleotides are TGTGCCAGCAGTTTAAAACAGGCTAATTCACCCCTCCACTTT.

V usage is TRBV13 and J usage is TRBJ2-7; TRBD2 is a possible D gene (5 bases). Per germline, CDR1 PRHDT and CDR2 FYEKMQ (reference sequence). V shed 3 bases and J shed 0 bases, with 6 bases lying between them. The CDR3 is 13 residues long. The CDR3 DNA is TGTGCCAGCAGCTTCGGGGTCTCCTACGAGCAGTACTTC. Amino acids: CASSFGVSYEQYF.

CDR3 sequence (DNA): TGCAGCGTTGTTTACCCACCGGGACAGGGGGTTGGCGGCACTGAAGCTTTCTTT. It yields the protein CSVVYPPGQGVGGTEAFF. J is TRBJ1-1 and V is TRBV29-1; 11 bases are shared with TRBD1. The CDR3 totals 18 residues. Germline V gene sequence: CDR1 SQVTM, CDR2 ANQGSEA. Trimming took 4 bases from V and 4 from J; bases not matched to a gene: 17.

Sample share makes this clone medium-sized. The chain combines TRBV29-1 with TRBJ2-3; 9 bases are shared with TRBD2. CDR1 is SQVTM, CDR2 ANQGSEA, per germline. The V gene end was trimmed by 0 bases and the J gene end by 0 bases; junction bases not matched to a gene: 7. This CDR3 is built from 17 residues. CDR3 in DNA: TGCAGCGTTGAAGAGGCGAGACTAGCGGTCAGCACAGATACGCAGTATTTT. Translating it yields CSVEEARLAVSTDTQYF.

The chain couples TRBV5-6 to TRBJ2-3; TRBD2 aligns across 14 bases. This CDR3 spans 18 amino acids. CDR1 and CDR2 from the germline V gene are SGHDT and YYEEEE. V shed 6 bases, J shed 0 bases, and the junction held 9 bases outside the gene matches. The CDR3 protein is CASTPGTSGGPSTDTQYF. DNA of the CDR3: TGTGCCAGCACCCCCGGGACTAGCGGGGGTCCTAGCACAGATACGCAGTATTTT.

The rearrangement uses TRBV9 and TRBJ2-5; TRBD1 agrees at 11 bases. The CDR3 has 17 residues. Looked up from germline, CDR1 is SGDLS and CDR2 is YYNGEE. The ends lost 4 bases at V and 2 bases at J; junction bases unmatched: 10. CDR3 region: CASSSGVRDRGQETQYF. The CDR3 DNA reads TGTGCCAGCAGCTCTGGGGTCCGGGACAGGGGGCAAGAGACCCAGTACTTC.

The chain joins TRBV5-4 to TRBJ1-6; the match to TRBD1 covers 9 bases. This CDR3 contains 15 residues. Germline CDR1 SGHNT, CDR2 YYREEE (reference sequence). J was trimmed by 9 bases and V by 3 bases; bases with no gene match: 7. CDR3 nucleotides: TGTGCCAGCAGCTATCGGACAGGGGAGGGTTCACCCCTCCACTTT. It yields the protein CASSYRTGEGSPLHF.

Note on this clone: The sample contains more than one DNA sequence encoding this CDR3. CDR3: CASSVAGEGTEAFF. In DNA form, the CDR3 reads TGTGCCAGCAGCGTCGCGGGTGAGGGCACTGAAGCTTTCTTT. This chain connects TRBV9 to TRBJ1-1, with no clear D. V dropped 2 bases and J dropped 4 bases, with 12 bases sitting between them. CDR1 is SGDLS, CDR2 YYNGEE, per germline. The CDR3 totals 14 residues. The complete variable domain, with remaining parts taken from reference TRBV9 and TRBJ1-1, reads DSGVTQTPKHLITATGQRVTLRCSPRSGDLSVYWYQQSLDQGLQFLIQYYNGEERAKGNILERFSAQQFPDLHSELNLSSLELGDSALYFCASSVAGEGTEAFFGQGTRLTVV.

The chain combines TRBV7-9 with TRBJ2-2, with 8 bases aligning to TRBD1. Germline CDR1 reads SEHNR; CDR2 reads FQNEAQ (reference sequence). After removal of 5 bases from V and 2 bases from J, the junction contained 4 bases not matched to a gene. The CDR3 length is 15 residues. The CDR3 spells CASSQTGVNTGELFF. The CDR3 DNA reads as TGTGCCAGCAGCCAGACAGGGGTCAACACCGGGGAGCTGTTTTTT.

The rearrangement uses TRBV4-1 and TRBJ2-7; 13 positions agree with TRBD2. CDR1 and CDR2 from the germline V gene are MGHRA and YSYEKL. This CDR3 region has 18 residues. V was clipped by 1 base and J by 4 bases; unmatched bases: 10. The CDR3 DNA sequence: TGCGCCAGCAGCCAAGTCTTACTAGCGGGAGGGCCAAGGTACGAGCAGTACTTC. As protein: CASSQVLLAGGPRYEQYF.

The sample holds many counts of this clone. CDR3 in amino acids: CASSYLAKNSPLHF. In nucleotides, the CDR3 is TGTGCCAGCAGTTACCTCGCTAAGAATTCACCCCTCCACTTT. This chain connects TRBV6-5 to TRBJ1-6, with D uncertain. The CDR3 is 14 residues long. Per the germline V gene, CDR1 is MNHEY and CDR2 is SVGAGI. V lost 2 bases to trimming and J lost 7 bases, with 9 bases between them.

The rearrangement links TRBV3-1 (or the pseudogene TRBV3-2) to TRBJ1-1; D is perhaps TRBD1 (6 bases). V lost 4 bases and J 0 bases, leaving 9 bases between the germline ends. Per the germline V gene, CDR1 is LGHDT and CDR2 is YNNKEL (reference sequence). This CDR3 has 14 residues. In nucleotides, the CDR3 is TGTGCCAGCAGCCGACGACAGGTGAACACTGAAGCTTTCTTT. Translation: CASSRRQVNTEAFF.

The chain links TRBV12-5 to TRBJ2-1, with 14 nucleotides matching TRBD2. Germline CDR1 reads LGHNT; CDR2 reads FRNRAP. This CDR3 is built from 18 residues. Trimming took 6 bases from V and 3 from J; bases not matched to a gene: 10. CDR3 region: CASGRGLAGVRSYNEQFF. The CDR3 DNA is TGTGCTAGTGGGAGGGGACTAGCGGGAGTCCGGAGCTACAATGAGCAGTTCTTC.